A selection of T cell receptor beta chains follows, all from one sample in a study of T cells after yellow fever vaccination. MiXCR was run by TCRdb on the 5' RACE reads, yielding one entry per CDR3 protein. The sample shows hundreds of thousands of distinct CDR3 sequences, roughly 13% of them seen only once. The material sequenced was PBMCs, taken on the day of the yellow fever booster vaccination. Receptor source: a man aged 25 to 40 who received the YFV17D yellow fever vaccine. The CDR3 runs from the conserved cysteine through the conserved F or W. D genes are given only for firm matches. Clone size is given for some rows only: seen once, a few or many times, or a class if the clone is expanded.

v_call	j_call	clone_size	d_call	cdr3_aa	cdr3_nt
TRBV20-1	TRBJ2-7	NA	NA	CSANLAGGSQTLYEQYF	TGCAGTGCTAATCTTGCTGGGGGGTCCCAAACCCTTTACGAGCAGTACTTC
TRBV5-1	TRBJ2-2	few	TRBD1	CASSLRDRGNTGELFF	TGCGCCAGCAGCCTCCGGGACAGGGGGAACACCGGGGAGCTGTTTTTT
TRBV19	TRBJ2-2	NA	NA	CASKGPVTGELFF	TGTGCCAGTAAAGGTCCGGTCACCGGGGAGCTGTTTTTT
TRBV20-1	TRBJ2-7	NA	TRBD2	CSARDISGRGSYEQYF	TGCAGTGCTAGAGATATTAGCGGGAGAGGGTCCTACGAGCAGTACTTC
TRBV5-6	TRBJ2-2	few	NA	CASRGGPANTGELFF	TGTGCCAGTAGAGGCGGGCCCGCGAACACCGGGGAGCTGTTTTTT
TRBV7-3	TRBJ2-7	few	NA	CASSLMVGPTYEQYF	TGTGCCAGCAGCTTAATGGTGGGGCCAACCTACGAGCAGTACTTC
TRBV20-1	TRBJ2-7	few	TRBD1	CSARGDRGRYEQYF	TGCAGTGCTAGAGGGGACAGGGGCAGGTACGAGCAGTACTTC
TRBV6-1	TRBJ2-4	NA	NA	CASSRGRGAKNIQYF	TGTGCCAGCAGCCGAGGGAGGGGGGCCAAAAACATTCAGTACTTC
TRBV5-1	TRBJ2-2	few	NA	CASSRDLEGGELFF	TGCGCCAGCAGCCGGGACCTTGAGGGCGGGGAGCTGTTTTTT
TRBV6-2/TRBV6-3	TRBJ2-1	NA	TRBD2	CASMGLAGGNEQFF	TGTGCCAGCATGGGACTAGCGGGAGGGAATGAGCAGTTCTTC
TRBV6-5	TRBJ2-5	NA	NA	CASRWGPETQYF	TGTGCCAGCAGATGGGGACCGGAGACCCAGTACTTC
TRBV12-3/TRBV12-4	TRBJ2-1	few	TRBD2	CASRNEREIFTNEQFF	TGTGCCAGCAGGAACGAGCGGGAGATCTTTACCAATGAGCAGTTCTTC
TRBV7-2	TRBJ2-3	many	TRBD1	CASSSMGQGEDTQYF	TGTGCCAGCAGCTCTATGGGACAGGGCGAAGATACGCAGTATTTT
TRBV9	TRBJ2-1	NA	NA	CASSVEGGVSNEQFF	TGTGCCAGCAGCGTAGAAGGGGGGGTTAGTAATGAGCAGTTCTTC
TRBV11-2	TRBJ2-3	NA	TRBD2	CASSKTGLAGGGVDTQYF	TGTGCCAGCAGCAAAACGGGACTAGCGGGAGGAGGGGTAGATACGCAGTATTTT
TRBV7-2	TRBJ2-3	few	TRBD2	CASSLSRLAGTDTQYF	TGTGCCAGCAGTTTGAGTCGACTAGCGGGCACAGATACGCAGTATTTT
TRBV29-1	TRBJ2-1	few	TRBD1	CSVVRGSYNEQFF	TGCAGCGTTGTCAGGGGGTCCTACAATGAGCAGTTCTTC
TRBV10-3	TRBJ1-2	few	NA	CAIKGPQDYGYTF	TGTGCCATCAAGGGACCCCAGGACTATGGCTACACCTTC
TRBV29-1	TRBJ2-1	few	NA	CSVVIQQTLNAEQFF	TGCAGCGTTGTTATCCAGCAGACGCTCAATGCTGAGCAGTTCTTC
TRBV6-1	TRBJ2-5	NA	TRBD2	CASSERTSATSTTGGTQYF	TGTGCCAGCAGTGAAAGGACTAGCGCGACCTCAACTACGGGGGGGACCCAGTACTTC
TRBV10-3	TRBJ2-5	many	TRBD1	CAIRLGQHQETQYF	TGTGCCATCAGGCTGGGACAGCACCAAGAGACCCAGTACTTC
TRBV5-1	TRBJ2-7	few	TRBD1	CASSPGTGRGEQYF	TGCGCCAGCAGCCCAGGGACAGGGAGGGGCGAGCAGTACTTC
TRBV25-1	TRBJ2-7	NA	NA	CASSGGLPYEQYF	TGTGCCAGCAGTGGAGGGTTGCCCTACGAGCAGTACTTC
TRBV7-2	TRBJ2-3	few	NA	CASSSTTFSTDTQYF	TGTGCCAGCAGCTCAACGACCTTTAGCACAGATACGCAGTATTTT
TRBV7-3	TRBJ2-1	few	NA	CASSLNERVSYNEQFF	TGTGCCAGCAGCTTAAACGAGCGGGTCTCTTACAATGAGCAGTTCTTC
TRBV7-9	TRBJ1-2	many	NA	CASSSIPSGYTF	TGTGCCAGCAGCTCTATTCCCTCTGGCTACACCTTC
TRBV24-1	TRBJ2-3	few	NA	CATSDLTGSTDTQYF	TGTGCCACCAGTGATTTAACCGGGAGCACAGATACGCAGTATTTT
TRBV28	TRBJ2-7	NA	TRBD1	CASSRPLDRDSYEQYF	TGTGCCAGCAGCCGTCCGTTGGACAGGGACTCCTACGAGCAGTACTTC
TRBV29-1	TRBJ1-2	few	TRBD1	CSVNSNRGYGYTF	TGCAGCGTGAATTCGAACAGGGGCTATGGCTACACCTTC
TRBV15	TRBJ1-1	NA	NA	CATSGEPNTEAFF	TGTGCCACCAGCGGTGAACCGAACACTGAAGCTTTCTTT
TRBV6-2/TRBV6-3	TRBJ2-2	few	NA	CASRDPNPGELFF	TGTGCCAGCAGGGATCCCAATCCCGGGGAGCTGTTTTTT
TRBV20-1	TRBJ2-3	few	TRBD2	CAGLDGLTDTQYF	TGCGCGGGACTAGACGGGCTGACAGATACGCAGTATTTT
TRBV7-2	TRBJ1-5	few	NA	CASSLTFSGTQPQHF	TGTGCCAGCAGCTTAACTTTCTCAGGGACTCAGCCCCAGCATTTT
TRBV30	TRBJ2-3	NA	TRBD2	CAWSVGAGGFLDTQYF	TGTGCCTGGAGTGTAGGAGCGGGAGGGTTTCTGGATACGCAGTATTTT
TRBV16	TRBJ1-1	NA	NA	CASSQSQYTEAFF	TGTGCCAGCAGCCAATCCCAGTACACTGAAGCTTTCTTT
TRBV29-1	TRBJ1-2	NA	NA	CSATRQEDGYTF	TGCAGCGCAACCAGACAGGAGGATGGCTACACCTTC
TRBV29-1	TRBJ2-6	once	NA	CSVREAGANVLTF	TGCAGCGTGAGGGAAGCTGGGGCCAACGTCCTGACTTTC
TRBV29-1	TRBJ1-1	NA	NA	CSVYRQPEAFF	TGCAGCGTTTATAGACAGCCTGAAGCTTTCTTT
TRBV20-1	TRBJ2-7	few	TRBD2	CSAFRLAGGHEQYF	TGCAGTGCTTTCCGACTAGCGGGAGGTCACGAGCAGTACTTC
TRBV24-1	TRBJ1-5	NA	NA	CATSDLGPGNQPQHF	TGTGCCACCAGTGATTTGGGCCCCGGCAATCAGCCCCAGCATTTT
TRBV29-1	TRBJ2-7	NA	TRBD2	CSVGGSGRMDEQYF	TGCAGCGTTGGAGGTAGCGGGAGGATGGACGAGCAGTACTTC
TRBV4-2	TRBJ2-2	NA	NA	CAISSGRLWYNTGELFF	TGTGCCATCAGCTCCGGGCGGCTCTGGTATAACACCGGGGAGCTGTTTTTT
TRBV7-2	TRBJ2-3	few	TRBD2	CASSTGLADGNTQYF	TGTGCCAGCAGCACCGGACTAGCGGACGGAAATACGCAGTATTTT
TRBV5-1	TRBJ1-4	NA	TRBD1	CASSADRGYEKLFF	TGCGCCAGCAGCGCCGACAGGGGATACGAAAAACTGTTTTTT
TRBV11-1	TRBJ2-1	few	TRBD2	CASSLEVASGSSYNEQFF	TGTGCCAGCAGCTTAGAGGTGGCTAGCGGGAGTTCCTACAATGAGCAGTTCTTC
TRBV5-1	TRBJ2-1	few	NA	CASSSLSGGSYNEQFF	TGCGCCAGCAGTTCACTTAGCGGCGGCTCCTACAATGAGCAGTTCTTC
TRBV6-1	TRBJ1-1	many	NA	CASSSVNTEAFF	TGTGCCAGCAGTTCGGTGAACACTGAAGCTTTCTTT
TRBV29-1	TRBJ2-7	few	TRBD1	CSGGSGGQGAYEQYF	TGCAGCGGAGGGTCAGGGGGACAGGGAGCCTACGAGCAGTACTTC
TRBV12-3/TRBV12-4	TRBJ2-2	few	TRBD1	CASSSRQGSNTGELFF	TGTGCCAGCAGTTCGCGACAGGGATCGAACACCGGGGAGCTGTTTTTT